The 7 T cell receptor beta chains listed next were all sequenced from one sample in a study of T-cell memory formation after mild COVID-19 (dated by TCRdb to about 2021). Library generation was performed with 5' RACE. The listed sequencing device is Illumina NovaSeq 6000. TCRdb reran the public reads through fastp at Q25 and MiXCR, keeping productive beta chains. When rows share a CDR3 protein, they turn into one entry using the most common DNA and genes. The sample profile shows some 210,000 distinct CDR3 sequences; over 9.5% of them were found once. The ten top clones hold approximately 3% of the sample. The sequenced sample consisted of PBMCs or a T cell subset sorted from them (not recorded which). The origin of the receptors is a man in his late teens or twenties who had mild COVID-19 (a few samples of this study predate the infection). The sample titles of this study are shuffled in the database, so cell type and time point are left out; the donor was told from shared clones.

The chain uses TRBV20-1 and TRBJ2-3; 12 bases are shared with TRBD2. Per the germline V gene, CDR1 is DFQATT and CDR2 is SNEGSKA (reference sequence). The CDR3 spans 14 residues. The ends lost 5 bases at V and 7 bases at J; junction bases unmatched: 7. CDR3 region: CSAFRTSGEHTQYF. As DNA, the CDR3 is TGCAGTGCTTTCCGGACTAGCGGGGAGCATACGCAGTATTTT.

This clonotype was observed a handful of times. The rearrangement links TRBV3-1 to TRBJ1-5; perhaps TRBD1 as D (6 bases). This CDR3 comprises 16 residues. Germline assignment: CDR1 LGHDT and CDR2 YNNKEL (reference sequence). Trimming removed 1 base at V and 6 bases at J, with 16 bases between. This CDR3 reads CASSQGARGVGQPQHF. CDR3 DNA: TGTGCCAGCAGCCAAGGGGCCAGGGGTGTGGGTCAGCCCCAGCATTTT.

The gene calls are TRBV4-1 and TRBJ1-1; D gene ambiguous. The CDR3 extends over 11 amino acids. Germline V gives CDR1 MGHRA, CDR2 YSYEKL. V was clipped by 4 bases and J by 7 bases, with 7 bases between them. This CDR3 is CASSPPVEAFF. The CDR3 nucleotides read TGCGCCAGCAGCCCGCCCGTTGAAGCTTTCTTT.

Notes on this clonotype: Its ends do not fully match the called genes, so a read error is possible. This sequence joins TRBV6-5 and TRBJ2-1, with no clear D. This CDR3 contains 14 residues. Germline V gene sequence: CDR1 MNHEY, CDR2 SVGAGI. CDR3 sequence reads: CASSYSIDGFYGVF. The CDR3 nucleotides are TGTGCCAGCAGTTACTCAATAGACGGGTTCTATGGCGTCTTC.

This clonotype has ten or more counts. The rearrangement links TRBV5-1 to TRBJ1-1, with 10 bases lining up with TRBD1. The CDR3 contains 15 residues. With 3 bases clipped from V and 3 bases from J, the junction kept 5 bases outside the gene matches. CDR1 and CDR2 (germline): SGHRS, YFSETQ. This CDR3 reads CASSSWDRGYTEAFF. DNA of the CDR3: TGCGCCAGCAGCTCCTGGGACAGGGGCTACACTGAAGCTTTCTTT.

The J gene is TRBJ2-1, the V gene TRBV24-1; D is undetermined. This CDR3 contains 15 residues. Trimming took off 3 bases at V and 6 bases at J, with 14 bases between the two ends. Germline CDR1 reads KGHDR; CDR2 reads SFDVKD. The CDR3 DNA is TGTGCCACCAGTGATCCCTTACTGTGGGGCAATGAGCAGTTCTTC. Protein product: CATSDPLLWGNEQFF.

This chain links TRBV20-1 with TRBJ2-5; D is unclear. Trimming shortened V by 5 bases and J by 3 bases, and 4 bases separated the two germline ends. The length of the CDR3 is 10 residues. CDR1 and CDR2 from the germline V gene are DFQATT and SNEGSKA (reference sequence). CDR3 amino acids: CSADKETQYF. The CDR3 region has the DNA TGCAGTGCTGATAAAGAGACCCAGTACTTC.